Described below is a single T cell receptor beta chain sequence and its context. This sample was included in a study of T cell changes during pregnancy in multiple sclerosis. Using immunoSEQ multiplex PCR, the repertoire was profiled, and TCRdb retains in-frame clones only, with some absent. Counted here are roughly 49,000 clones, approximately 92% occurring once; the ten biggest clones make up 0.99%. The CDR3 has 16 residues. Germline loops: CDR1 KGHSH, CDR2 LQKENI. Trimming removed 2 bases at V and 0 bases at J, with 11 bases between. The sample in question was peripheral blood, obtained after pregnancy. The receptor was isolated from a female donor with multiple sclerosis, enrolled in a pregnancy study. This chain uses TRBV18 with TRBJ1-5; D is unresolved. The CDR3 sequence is CASSPGGFYSNQPQHF. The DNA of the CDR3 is TGTGCCAGCTCACCAGGAGGCTTCTATAGCAATCAGCCCCAGCATTTT.